The source of this TCR beta chain is a study of shared clonotypes between healthy human individuals. Study outcomes and limitations: The sole specimen, blood, was sampled, and tissue repertoires likely differ. Naive CD4 clonotypes overlapped across a few donors at around 5%. How much donors shared clonotypes was expected to be affected by sequencing depth.

Here immunoSEQ multiplex PCR was the method, and the copy in TCRdb shows in-frame clones only, minus some. The sample consists of a few hundred thousand clones, roughly 84% of them appearing once. The table lists this clone with many counts. No antigen is known for it. This CDR3 comprises 16 residues. V gave up 3 bases and J gave up 5 bases, with 19 bases separating them. CDR1 LNHDA and CDR2 SQIVND come from the germline V gene (reference sequence). The sequenced sample consisted of memory CD8+ T cells sorted from blood. Noted subset: CD45RO+ cells pooled with CCR7-negative TemRA cells. The chain is built from TRBV19 and TRBJ2-5; D could derive from TRBD1 or TRBD2 (5 bases each). The sequence was collected from a man younger than 35 in good health. CDR3 loop: CASSMGLRPEGETQYF. In DNA, the CDR3 is TGTGCCAGTAGTATGGGGCTTCGCCCAGAGGGGGAGACCCAGTACTTC.